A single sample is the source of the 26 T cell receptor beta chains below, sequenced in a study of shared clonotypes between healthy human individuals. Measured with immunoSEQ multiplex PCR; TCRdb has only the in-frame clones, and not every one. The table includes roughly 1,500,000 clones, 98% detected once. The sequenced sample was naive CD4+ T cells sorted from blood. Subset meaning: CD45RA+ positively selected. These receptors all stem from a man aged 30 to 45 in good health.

CDR3 amino acids: CATSAGTPNTGELFF. The CDR3 DNA is TGTGCCACCAGCGCCGGGACACCGAACACCGGGGAGCTGTTTTTT. This sequence joins TRBV15 and TRBJ2-2, with D perhaps TRBD1 (6 bases). V lost 5 bases to trimming and J lost 0 bases, with 10 bases between them. This CDR3 contains 15 residues. The germline V gene has CDR1 LNHNV and CDR2 YYDKDF (reference sequence). Full variable domain (remainder filled in from reference TRBV15 and TRBJ2-2): DAMVIQNPRYQVTQFGKPVTLSCSQTLNHNVMYWYQQKSSQAPKLLFHYYDKDFNNEADTPDNFQSRRPNTSFCFLDIRSPGLGDTAMYLCATSAGTPNTGELFFGEGSRLTVL.

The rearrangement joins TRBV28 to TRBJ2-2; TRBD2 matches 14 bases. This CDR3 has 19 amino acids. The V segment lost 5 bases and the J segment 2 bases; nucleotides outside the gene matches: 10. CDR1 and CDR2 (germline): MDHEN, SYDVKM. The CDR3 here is CASSITPGLAGVNTGELFF. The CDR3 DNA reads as TGTGCCAGCAGTATTACACCGGGACTAGCGGGAGTTAACACCGGGGAGCTGTTTTTT.

CDR3 amino acids: CASQRRGNTGELFF. In nucleotides, the CDR3 is TGCGCCAGCCAAAGGCGGGGGAACACCGGGGAGCTGTTTTTT. This chain links TRBV5-1 with TRBJ2-2; TRBD2 is a possible D gene (6 bases). Germline V gives CDR1 SGHRS, CDR2 YFSETQ. The CDR3 is 14 residues long. Trimming left V 7 bases short and J 1 base short, with 11 bases between.

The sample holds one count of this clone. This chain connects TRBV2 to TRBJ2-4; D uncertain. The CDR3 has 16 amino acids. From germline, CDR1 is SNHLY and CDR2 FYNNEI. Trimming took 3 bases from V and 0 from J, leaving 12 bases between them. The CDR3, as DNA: TGTGCCAGCAGTGAGGGCCGTCACCTAGCCAAAAACATTCAGTACTTC. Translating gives CASSEGRHLAKNIQYF.

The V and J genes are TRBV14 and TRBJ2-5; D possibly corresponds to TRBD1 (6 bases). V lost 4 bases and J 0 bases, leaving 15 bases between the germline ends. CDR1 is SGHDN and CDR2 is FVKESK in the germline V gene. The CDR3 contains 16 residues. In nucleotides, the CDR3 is TGTGCCAGCAGCCTTGGACAGTTGGAGTACCAAGAGACCCAGTACTTC. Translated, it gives CASSLGQLEYQETQYF.

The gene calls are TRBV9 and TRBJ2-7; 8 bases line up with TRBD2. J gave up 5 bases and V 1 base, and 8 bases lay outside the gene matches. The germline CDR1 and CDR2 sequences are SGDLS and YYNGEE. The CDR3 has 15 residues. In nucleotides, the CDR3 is TGTGCCAGCAGCGTATACGCGGGAGGTCCAAACGAGCAGTACTTC. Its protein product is CASSVYAGGPNEQYF.

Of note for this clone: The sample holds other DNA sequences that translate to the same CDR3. As DNA, the CDR3 is TGCGCCAGCAGCCCCCAAGGGGGTTCCTACGAGCAGTACTTC. Translation gives CASSPQGGSYEQYF. The rearrangement uses TRBV5-1 and TRBJ2-7; perhaps TRBD1 as D (6 bases). CDR1 is SGHRS and CDR2 is YFSETQ in the germline V gene. The CDR3 consists of 14 residues. Trimming shortened V by 4 bases and J by 1 base, and 12 bases separated the two germline ends.

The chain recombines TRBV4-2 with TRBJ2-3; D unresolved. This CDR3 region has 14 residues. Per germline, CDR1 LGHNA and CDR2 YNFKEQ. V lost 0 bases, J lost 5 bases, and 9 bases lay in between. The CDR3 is CASSQDGWVDTQYF. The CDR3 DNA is TGTGCCAGCAGCCAAGATGGTTGGGTAGATACGCAGTATTTT.

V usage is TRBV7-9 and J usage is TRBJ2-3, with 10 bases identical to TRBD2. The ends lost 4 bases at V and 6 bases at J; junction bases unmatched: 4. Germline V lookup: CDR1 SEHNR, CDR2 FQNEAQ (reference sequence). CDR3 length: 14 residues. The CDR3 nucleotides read TGTGCCAGCAGCTCAGGACTAGCGGTCGATACGCAGTATTTT. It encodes CASSSGLAVDTQYF. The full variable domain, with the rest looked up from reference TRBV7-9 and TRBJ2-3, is DTGVSQNPRHKITKRGQNVTFRCDPISEHNRLYWYRQTLGQGPEFLTYFQNEAQLEKSRLLSDRFSAERPKGSFSTLEIQRTEQGDSAMYLCASSSGLAVDTQYFGPGTRLTVL.

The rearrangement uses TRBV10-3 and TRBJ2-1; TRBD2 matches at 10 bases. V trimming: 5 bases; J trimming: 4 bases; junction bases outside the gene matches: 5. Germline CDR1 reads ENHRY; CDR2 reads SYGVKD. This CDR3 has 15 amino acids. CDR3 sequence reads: CAISQGLAEYNEQFF. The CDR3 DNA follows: TGTGCCATCAGTCAAGGACTAGCGGAGTACAATGAGCAGTTCTTC.

CDR3 amino acids: CASRLTGNVDTQYF. CDR3 DNA: TGTGCCAGTAGGCTGACAGGGAATGTGGATACGCAGTATTTT. The chain recombines TRBV19 with TRBJ2-3, with TRBD1 matching 7 bases. This CDR3 has 14 residues. CDR1 LNHDA and CDR2 SQIVND come from the germline V gene (reference sequence). V trimming: 6 bases; J trimming: 6 bases; junction bases outside the gene matches: 9.

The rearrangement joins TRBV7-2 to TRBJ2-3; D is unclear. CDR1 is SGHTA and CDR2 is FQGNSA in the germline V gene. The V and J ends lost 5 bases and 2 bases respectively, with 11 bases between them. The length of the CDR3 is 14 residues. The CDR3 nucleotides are TGTGCCAGCAGCCCATTCGGGTTCACAGATACGCAGTATTTT. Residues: CASSPFGFTDTQYF.

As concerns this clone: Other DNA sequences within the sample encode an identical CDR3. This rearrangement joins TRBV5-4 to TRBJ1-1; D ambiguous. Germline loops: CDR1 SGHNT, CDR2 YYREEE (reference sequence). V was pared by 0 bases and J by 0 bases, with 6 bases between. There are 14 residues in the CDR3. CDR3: CASSLARMNTEAFF. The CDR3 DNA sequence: TGTGCCAGCAGCTTGGCTAGAATGAACACTGAAGCTTTCTTT.

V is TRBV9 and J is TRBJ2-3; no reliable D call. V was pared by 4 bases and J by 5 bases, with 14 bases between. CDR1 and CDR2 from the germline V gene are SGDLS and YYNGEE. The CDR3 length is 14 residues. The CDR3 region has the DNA TGTGCCAGCAGCCCCCACCTTGAGAGAGATACGCAGTATTTT. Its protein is CASSPHLERDTQYF.

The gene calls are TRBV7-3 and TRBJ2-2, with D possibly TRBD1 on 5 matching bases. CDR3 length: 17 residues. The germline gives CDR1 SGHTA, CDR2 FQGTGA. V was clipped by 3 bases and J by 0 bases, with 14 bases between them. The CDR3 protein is CASSFPPGRANTGELFF. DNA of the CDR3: TGTGCCAGCAGCTTCCCTCCGGGCAGGGCGAACACCGGGGAGCTGTTTTTT.

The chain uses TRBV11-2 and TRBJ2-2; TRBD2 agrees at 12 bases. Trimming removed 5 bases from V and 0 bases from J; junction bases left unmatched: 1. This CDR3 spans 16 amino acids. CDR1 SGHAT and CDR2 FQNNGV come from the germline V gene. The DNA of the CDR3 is TGTGCCAGCAGCCGGACTAGCGGGACGAACACCGGGGAGCTGTTTTTT. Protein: CASSRTSGTNTGELFF.

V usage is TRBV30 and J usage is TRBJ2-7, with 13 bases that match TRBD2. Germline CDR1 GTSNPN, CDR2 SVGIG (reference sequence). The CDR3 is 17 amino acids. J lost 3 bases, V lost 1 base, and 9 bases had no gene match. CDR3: CAWSEGAGLAGIYEQYF. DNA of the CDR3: TGTGCCTGGAGTGAGGGGGCGGGACTAGCGGGAATCTACGAGCAGTACTTC.

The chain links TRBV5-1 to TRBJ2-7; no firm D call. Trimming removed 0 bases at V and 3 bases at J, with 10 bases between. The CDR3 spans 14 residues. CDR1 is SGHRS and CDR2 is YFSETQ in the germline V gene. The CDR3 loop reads CASSLAEQNYEQYF. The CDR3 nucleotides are TGCGCCAGCAGCTTGGCCGAACAGAACTACGAGCAGTACTTC.

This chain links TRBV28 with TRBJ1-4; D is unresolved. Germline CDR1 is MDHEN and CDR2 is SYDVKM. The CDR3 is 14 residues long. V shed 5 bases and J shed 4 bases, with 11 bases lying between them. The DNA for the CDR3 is TGTGCCAGCAGTCTCCCGGGCGGTAATGAAAAACTGTTTTTT. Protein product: CASSLPGGNEKLFF.

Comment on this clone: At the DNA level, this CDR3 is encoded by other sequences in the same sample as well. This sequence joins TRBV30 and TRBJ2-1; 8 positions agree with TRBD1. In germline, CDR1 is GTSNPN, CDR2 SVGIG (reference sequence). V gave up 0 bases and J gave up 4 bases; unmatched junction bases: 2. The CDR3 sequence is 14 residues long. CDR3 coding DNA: TGTGCCTGGAGTGTAACAGGGGGTTACAATGAGCAGTTCTTC. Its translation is CAWSVTGGYNEQFF.

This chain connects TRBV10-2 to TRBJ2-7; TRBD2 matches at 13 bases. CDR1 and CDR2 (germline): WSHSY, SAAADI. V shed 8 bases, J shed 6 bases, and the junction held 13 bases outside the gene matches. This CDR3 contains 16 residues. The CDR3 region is CASLMALAGGIGEQYF. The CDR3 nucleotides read TGCGCCAGCTTAATGGCACTAGCGGGAGGGATCGGCGAGCAGTACTTC.

The CDR3 nucleotides are TGTGCCAGCAGCTTGCGAATGACAGGCAGTGAGCAGTTCTTC. It codes for CASSLRMTGSEQFF. This chain connects TRBV5-5 to TRBJ2-1; D is possibly TRBD1 (6 bases). The CDR3 is 14 residues long. Germline values: CDR1 SGHKS, CDR2 YYEKEE (reference sequence). V dropped 1 base and J dropped 9 bases, with 14 bases sitting between them.

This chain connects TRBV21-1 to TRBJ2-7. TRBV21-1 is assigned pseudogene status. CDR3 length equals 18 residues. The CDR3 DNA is TGTGCCAGCAGCAAAGGCCTGAGTCGGCAATCAAGCTCCTACGAGCAGTACTTC. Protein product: CASSKGLSRQSSSYEQYF.

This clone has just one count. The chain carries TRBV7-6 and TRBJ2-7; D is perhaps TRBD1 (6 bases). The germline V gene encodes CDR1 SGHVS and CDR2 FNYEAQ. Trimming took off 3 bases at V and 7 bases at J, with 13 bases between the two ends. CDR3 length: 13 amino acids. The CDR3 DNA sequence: TGTGCCAGCAGCTTGGGGGCATTGGGGGAGCAGTACTTC. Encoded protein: CASSLGALGEQYF.

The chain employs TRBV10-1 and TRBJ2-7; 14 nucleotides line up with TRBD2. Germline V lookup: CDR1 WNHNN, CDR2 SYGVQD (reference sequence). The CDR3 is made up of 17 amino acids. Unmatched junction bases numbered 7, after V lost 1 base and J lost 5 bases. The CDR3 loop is CASSEFGTSGSDHEQYF. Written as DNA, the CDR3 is TGCGCCAGCAGTGAGTTTGGGACTAGCGGGAGCGACCACGAGCAGTACTTC.

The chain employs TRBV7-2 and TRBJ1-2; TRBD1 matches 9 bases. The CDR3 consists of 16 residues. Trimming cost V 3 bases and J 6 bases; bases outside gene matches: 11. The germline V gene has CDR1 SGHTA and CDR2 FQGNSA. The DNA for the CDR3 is TGTGCCAGCAGCTTGACCCGGGACAGGGAGGCCCATGGCTACACCTTC. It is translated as CASSLTRDREAHGYTF.